This T cell receptor (beta chain) derives from a study of tumor and adjacent non-tumor tissue in lung cancer. A modified ARM-PCR protocol with three rounds of nested PCR amplified TCRbeta. Via MiXCR, TCRdb re-called the multiplex PCR reads, giving one row per CDR3 protein. The repertoire holds roughly 43,000 distinct CDR3 sequences, with 60% as singletons. The V end lost 6 bases, the J end lost 2 bases, and 15 bases lay between the germline ends. Germline-derived CDR1 and CDR2 are SGHRS and YFSETQ. The CDR3 consists of 15 residues. This sample's RNA came from whole unsorted tissue. More than 3 cm separated this lung sample from the edge of the tumor. This clonotype was detected a few times.

This clonotype was sampled from a man in his fifties with non-small cell lung cancer. The chain employs TRBV5-1 and TRBJ2-1, with D perhaps TRBD1 (5 bases). Input material: distant non-tumor lung tissue. The CDR3 loop is CASKVWQGTYNEQFF. CDR3 coding DNA: TGCGCCAGCAAAGTGTGGCAGGGTACCTACAATGAGCAGTTCTTC. Full variable domain (outside the CDR3, taken from reference TRBV5-1 and TRBJ2-1): KAGVTQTPRYLIKTRGQQVTLSCSPISGHRSVSWYQQTPGQGLQFLFEYFSETQRNKGNFPGRFSGRQFSNSRSEMNVSTLELGDSALYLCASKVWQGTYNEQFFGPGTRLTVL.